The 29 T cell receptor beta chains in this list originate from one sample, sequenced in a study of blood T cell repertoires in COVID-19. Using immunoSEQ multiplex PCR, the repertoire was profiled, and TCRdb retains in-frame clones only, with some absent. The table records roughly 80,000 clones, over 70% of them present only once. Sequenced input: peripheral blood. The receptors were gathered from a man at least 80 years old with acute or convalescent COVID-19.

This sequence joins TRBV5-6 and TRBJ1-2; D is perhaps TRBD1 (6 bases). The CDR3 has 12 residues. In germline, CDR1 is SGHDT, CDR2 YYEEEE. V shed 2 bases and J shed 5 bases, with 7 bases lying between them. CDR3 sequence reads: CASSLTGYGYTF. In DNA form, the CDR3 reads TGTGCCAGCAGCTTAACAGGGTATGGCTACACCTTC.

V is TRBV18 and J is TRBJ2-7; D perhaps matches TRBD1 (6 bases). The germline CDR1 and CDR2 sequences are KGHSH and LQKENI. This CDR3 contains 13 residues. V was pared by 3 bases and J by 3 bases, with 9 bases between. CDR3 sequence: CASSPGQNYEQYF. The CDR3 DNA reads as TGTGCCAGCTCACCCGGACAGAACTACGAGCAGTACTTC. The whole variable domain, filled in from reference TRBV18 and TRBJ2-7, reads NAGVMQNPRHLVRRRGQEARLRCSPMKGHSHVYWYRQLPEEGLKFMVYLQKENIIDESGMPKERFSAEFPKEGPSILRIQQVVRGDSAAYFCASSPGQNYEQYFGPGTRLTVT.

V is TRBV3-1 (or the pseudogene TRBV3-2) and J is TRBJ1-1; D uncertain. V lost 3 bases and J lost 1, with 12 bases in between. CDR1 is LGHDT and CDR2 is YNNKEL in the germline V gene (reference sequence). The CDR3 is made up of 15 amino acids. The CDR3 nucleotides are TGTGCCAGCAGCCATCGATCTATACCGAACACTGAAGCTTTCTTT. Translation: CASSHRSIPNTEAFF.

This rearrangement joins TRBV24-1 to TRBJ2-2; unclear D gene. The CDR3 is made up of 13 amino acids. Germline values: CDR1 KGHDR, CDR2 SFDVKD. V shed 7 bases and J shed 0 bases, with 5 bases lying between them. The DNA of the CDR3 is TGTGCCACCAGGGGCGCGAACACCGGGGAGCTGTTTTTT. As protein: CATRGANTGELFF.

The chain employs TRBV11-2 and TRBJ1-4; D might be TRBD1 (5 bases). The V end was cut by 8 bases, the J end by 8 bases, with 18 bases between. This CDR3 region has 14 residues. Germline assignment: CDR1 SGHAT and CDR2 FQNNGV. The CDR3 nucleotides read TGTGCCAGCGGGGCGCGGTGGTCAGAAGAAAAACTGTTTTTT. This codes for CASGARWSEEKLFF. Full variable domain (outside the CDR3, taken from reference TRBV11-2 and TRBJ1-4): EAGVAQSPRYKIIEKRQSVAFWCNPISGHATLYWYQQILGQGPKLLIQFQNNGVVDDSQLPKDRFSAERLKGVDSTLKIQPAKLEDSAVYLCASGARWSEEKLFFGSGTQLSVL.

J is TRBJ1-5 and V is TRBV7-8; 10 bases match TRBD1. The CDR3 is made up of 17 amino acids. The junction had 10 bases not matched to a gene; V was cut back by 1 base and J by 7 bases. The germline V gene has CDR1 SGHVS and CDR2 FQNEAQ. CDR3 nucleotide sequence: TGTGCCAGCAGCTTAGTGGGGACAGGGGCTCTTGGGCAGCCCCAGCATTTT. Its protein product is CASSLVGTGALGQPQHF.

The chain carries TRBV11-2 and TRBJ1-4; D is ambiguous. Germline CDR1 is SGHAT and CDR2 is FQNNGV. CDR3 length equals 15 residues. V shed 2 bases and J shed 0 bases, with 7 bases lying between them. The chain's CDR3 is CASSLWSSTNEKLFF. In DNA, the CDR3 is TGTGCCAGCAGCTTATGGAGTTCAACTAATGAAAAACTGTTTTTT.

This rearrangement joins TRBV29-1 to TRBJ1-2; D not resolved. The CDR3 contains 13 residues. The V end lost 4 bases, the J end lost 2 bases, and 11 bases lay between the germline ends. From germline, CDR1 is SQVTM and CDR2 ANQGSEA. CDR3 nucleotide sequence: TGCAGCGTTGTTCAGGCGTTAAACTATGGCTACACCTTC. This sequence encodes CSVVQALNYGYTF.

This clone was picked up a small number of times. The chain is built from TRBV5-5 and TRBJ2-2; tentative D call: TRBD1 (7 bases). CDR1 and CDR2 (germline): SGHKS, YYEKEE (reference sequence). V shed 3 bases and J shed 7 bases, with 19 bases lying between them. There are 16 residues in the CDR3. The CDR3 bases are TGTGCCAGCAGCTCGGGGGACAGAGCAAGCGGCGGGGAGCTGTTTTTT. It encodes CASSSGDRASGGELFF. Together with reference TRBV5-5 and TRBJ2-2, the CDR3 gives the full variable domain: DAGVTQSPTHLIKTRGQQVTLRCSPISGHKSVSWYQQVLGQGPQFIFQYYEKEERGRGNFPDRFSARQFPNYSSELNVNALLLGDSALYLCASSSGDRASGGELFFGEGSRLTVL.

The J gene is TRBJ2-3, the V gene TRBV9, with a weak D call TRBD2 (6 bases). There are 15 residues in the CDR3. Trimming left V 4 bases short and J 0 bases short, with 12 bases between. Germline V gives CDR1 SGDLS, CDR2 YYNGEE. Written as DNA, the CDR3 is TGTGCCAGCAGCACCTGGGACTTGAGCACAGATACGCAGTATTTT. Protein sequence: CASSTWDLSTDTQYF.

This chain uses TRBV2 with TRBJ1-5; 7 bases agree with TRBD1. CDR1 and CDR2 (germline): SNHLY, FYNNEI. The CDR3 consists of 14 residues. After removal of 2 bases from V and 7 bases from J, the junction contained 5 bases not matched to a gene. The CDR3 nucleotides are TGTGCCAGCAGTGAAAGGGCAGGGGGACAGCCCCAGCATTTT. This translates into CASSERAGGQPQHF.

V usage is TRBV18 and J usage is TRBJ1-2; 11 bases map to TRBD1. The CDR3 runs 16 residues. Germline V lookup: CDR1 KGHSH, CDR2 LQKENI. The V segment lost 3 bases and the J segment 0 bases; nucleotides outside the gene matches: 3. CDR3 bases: TGTGCCAGCTCACCCGGGACAGGGGGAACTAACTATGGCTACACCTTC. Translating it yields CASSPGTGGTNYGYTF.

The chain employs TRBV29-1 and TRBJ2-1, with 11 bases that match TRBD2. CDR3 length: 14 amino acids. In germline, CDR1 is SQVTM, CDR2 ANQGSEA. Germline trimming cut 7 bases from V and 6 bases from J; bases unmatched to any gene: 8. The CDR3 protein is CSAKTSGAPNEQFF. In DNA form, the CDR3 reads TGCAGCGCCAAGACTAGCGGGGCGCCCAATGAGCAGTTCTTC.

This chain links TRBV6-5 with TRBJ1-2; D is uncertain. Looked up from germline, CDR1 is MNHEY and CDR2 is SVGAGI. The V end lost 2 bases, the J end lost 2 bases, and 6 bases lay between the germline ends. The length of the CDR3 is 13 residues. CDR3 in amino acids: CASSYRVNYGYTF. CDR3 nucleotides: TGTGCCAGCAGTTACCGGGTAAACTATGGCTACACCTTC.

The CDR3 DNA reads TGTGCCAGCAGCTCGCCCCCCGGACAGGACGAGCAGTACTTC. Amino acids: CASSSPPGQDEQYF. This rearrangement joins TRBV7-8 to TRBJ2-7; 7 bases are a match to TRBD1. The CDR3 is 14 amino acids. With V trimmed by 4 bases and J by 5 bases, 8 bases remained unmatched. Germline V gene sequence: CDR1 SGHVS, CDR2 FQNEAQ.

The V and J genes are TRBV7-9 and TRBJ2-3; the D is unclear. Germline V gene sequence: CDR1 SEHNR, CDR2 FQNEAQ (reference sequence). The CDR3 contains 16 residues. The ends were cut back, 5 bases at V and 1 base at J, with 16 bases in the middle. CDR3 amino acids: CASSPVSSVGTDTQYF. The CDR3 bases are TGTGCCAGCAGCCCAGTATCGAGCGTCGGCACAGATACGCAGTATTTT.

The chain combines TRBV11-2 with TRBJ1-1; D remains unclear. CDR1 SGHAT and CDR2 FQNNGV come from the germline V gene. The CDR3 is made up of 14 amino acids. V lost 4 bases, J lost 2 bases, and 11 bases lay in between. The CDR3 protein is CASSSTTLNTEAFF. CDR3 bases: TGTGCCAGCAGCTCGACGACTCTTAACACTGAAGCTTTCTTT.

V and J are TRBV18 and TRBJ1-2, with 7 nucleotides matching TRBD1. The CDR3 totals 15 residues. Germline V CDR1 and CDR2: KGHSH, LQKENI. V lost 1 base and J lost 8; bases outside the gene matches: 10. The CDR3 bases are TGTGCCAGCTCACCACTTGAACAGGGGATAGGGGGCTACACCTTC. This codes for CASSPLEQGIGGYTF.

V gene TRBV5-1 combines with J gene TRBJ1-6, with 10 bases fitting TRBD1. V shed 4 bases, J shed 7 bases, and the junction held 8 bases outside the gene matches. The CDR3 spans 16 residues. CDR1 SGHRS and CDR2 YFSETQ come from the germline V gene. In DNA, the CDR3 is TGCGCCAGCAGCCAAGGACCGGGACAGGGGAATTCACCCCTCCACTTT. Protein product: CASSQGPGQGNSPLHF.

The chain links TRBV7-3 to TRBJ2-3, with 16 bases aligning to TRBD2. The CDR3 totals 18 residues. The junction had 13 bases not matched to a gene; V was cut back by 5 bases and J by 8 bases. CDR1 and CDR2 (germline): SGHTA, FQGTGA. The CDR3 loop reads CASSPGPGLAGGEGTQYF. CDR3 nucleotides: TGTGCCAGCAGCCCCGGCCCGGGACTAGCGGGGGGGGAGGGTACGCAGTATTTT.

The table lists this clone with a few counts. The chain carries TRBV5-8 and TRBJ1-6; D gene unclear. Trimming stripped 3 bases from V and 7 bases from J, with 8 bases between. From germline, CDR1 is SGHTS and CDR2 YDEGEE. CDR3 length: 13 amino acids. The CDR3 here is CASSYDRNSPLHF. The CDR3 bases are TGTGCCAGCAGCTATGATAGAAATTCACCCCTCCACTTT.

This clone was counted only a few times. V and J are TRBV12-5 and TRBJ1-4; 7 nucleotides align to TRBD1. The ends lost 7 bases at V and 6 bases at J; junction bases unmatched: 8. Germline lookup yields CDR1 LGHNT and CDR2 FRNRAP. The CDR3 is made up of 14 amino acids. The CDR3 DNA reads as TGTGCTAGTGCCTCCGGGACAGTAGATGAAAAACTGTTTTTT. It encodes CASASGTVDEKLFF. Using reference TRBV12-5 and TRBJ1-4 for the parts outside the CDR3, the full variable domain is DARVTQTPRHKVTEMGQEVTMRCQPILGHNTVFWYRQTMMQGLELLAYFRNRAPLDDSGMPKDRFSAEMPDATLATLKIQPSEPRDSAVYFCASASGTVDEKLFFGSGTQLSVL.

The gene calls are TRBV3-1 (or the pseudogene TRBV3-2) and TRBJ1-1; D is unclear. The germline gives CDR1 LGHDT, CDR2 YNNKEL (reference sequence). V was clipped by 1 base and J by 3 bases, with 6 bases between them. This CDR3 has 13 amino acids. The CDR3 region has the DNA TGTGCCAGCAGCCAAGGGGAGGACACTGAAGCTTTCTTT. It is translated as CASSQGEDTEAFF.

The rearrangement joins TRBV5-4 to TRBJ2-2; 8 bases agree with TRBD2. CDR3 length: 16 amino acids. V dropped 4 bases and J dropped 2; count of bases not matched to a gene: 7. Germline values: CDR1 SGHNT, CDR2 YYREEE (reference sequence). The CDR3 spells CASSPQAGANTGELFF. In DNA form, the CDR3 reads TGTGCCAGCAGCCCTCAAGCGGGGGCCAACACCGGGGAGCTGTTTTTT.

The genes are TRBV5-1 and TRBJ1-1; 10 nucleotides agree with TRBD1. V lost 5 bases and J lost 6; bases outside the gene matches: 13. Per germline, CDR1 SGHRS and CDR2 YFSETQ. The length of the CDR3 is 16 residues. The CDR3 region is CASSDPGQGMRAEAFF. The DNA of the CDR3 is TGCGCCAGCAGTGACCCGGGACAGGGGATGCGGGCTGAAGCTTTCTTT.

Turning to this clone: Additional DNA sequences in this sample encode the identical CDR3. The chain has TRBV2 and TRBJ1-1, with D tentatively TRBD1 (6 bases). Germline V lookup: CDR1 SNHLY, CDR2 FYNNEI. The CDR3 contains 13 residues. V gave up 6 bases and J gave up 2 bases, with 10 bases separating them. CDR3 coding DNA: TGTGCCAGCAGAATCAGGGGCAACACTGAAGCTTTCTTT. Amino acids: CASRIRGNTEAFF.

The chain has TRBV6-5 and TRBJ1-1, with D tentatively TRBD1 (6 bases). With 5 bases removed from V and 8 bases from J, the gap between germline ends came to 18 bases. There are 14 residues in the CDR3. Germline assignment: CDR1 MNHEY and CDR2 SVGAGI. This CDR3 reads CASSIQDRSGEAFF. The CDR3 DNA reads TGTGCCAGCAGTATTCAAGACAGGTCCGGGGAAGCTTTCTTT.

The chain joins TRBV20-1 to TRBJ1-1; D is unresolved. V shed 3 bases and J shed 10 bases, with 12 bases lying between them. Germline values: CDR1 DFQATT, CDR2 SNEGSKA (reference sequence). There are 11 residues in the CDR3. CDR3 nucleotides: TGCAGTGCTAGGAGACAATCGGTAGCTTTCTTT. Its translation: CSARRQSVAFF.

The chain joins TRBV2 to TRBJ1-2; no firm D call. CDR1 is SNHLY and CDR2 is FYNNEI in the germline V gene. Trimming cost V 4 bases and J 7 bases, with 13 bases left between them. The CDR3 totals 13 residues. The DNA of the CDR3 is TGTGCCAGCAGTGGGACCTCCGGGAGTGGCTACACCTTC. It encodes CASSGTSGSGYTF.